This T cell receptor (beta chain) was sequenced for a study of T cell responses to AZD1222 COVID-19 vaccine. Libraries were prepared by immunoSEQ multiplex PCR; TCRdb keeps only in-frame clonotypes and omits some of them. The sample has under 140,000 clones; roughly 90% are singletons. Points on this clone: A read error may account for a junction end that differs from germline.

Germline values: CDR1 SGHDN, CDR2 FVKESK. CDR3 length equals 14 residues. Source: peripheral blood, taken 28 days after the second AZD1222 dose. This TCR was recovered from an adult who received the AZD1222 COVID-19 vaccine. The chain combines TRBV14 with TRBJ1-1; no firm D call. Written as DNA, the CDR3 is TGTGCCAGCAGCCAAAGTACCCGAGGGCTACCTGAACTTTTT. This encodes CASSQSTRGLPELF.